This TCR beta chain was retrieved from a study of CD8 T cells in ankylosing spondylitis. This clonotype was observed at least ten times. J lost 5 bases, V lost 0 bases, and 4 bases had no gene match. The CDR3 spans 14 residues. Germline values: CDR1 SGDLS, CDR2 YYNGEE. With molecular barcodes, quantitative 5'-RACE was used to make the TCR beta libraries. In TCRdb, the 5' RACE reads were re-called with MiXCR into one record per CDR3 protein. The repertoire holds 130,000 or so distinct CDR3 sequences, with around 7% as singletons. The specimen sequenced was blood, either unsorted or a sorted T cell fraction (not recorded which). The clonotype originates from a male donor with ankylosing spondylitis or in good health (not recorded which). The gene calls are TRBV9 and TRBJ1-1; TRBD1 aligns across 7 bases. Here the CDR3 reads CASSVGQGWTEAFF. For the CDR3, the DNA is TGTGCCAGCAGCGTAGGACAGGGTTGGACTGAAGCTTTCTTT.